Sequencing of this T cell receptor beta chain was carried out in a study of blood T cell repertoires in COVID-19. Study as a whole: Samples representing acute and convalescent COVID-19 were sourced from the United States, Italy and Spain. Sample material is recorded as cDNA or gDNA derived from T cells, B-cell-depleted T cells, or PBMCs.

In the original analysis: Estimates of nucleated cell counts were drawn from the amplification of reference gene primers. Data came from immunoSEQ multiplex PCR; TCRdb stores just in-frame clones and leaves some out. V and J calls and clone size are copied from that table; D and trimming were computed from the DNA. The sample lists 90,000 to 150,000 clones; more than 60% were seen once. V lost 0 bases and J lost 7; bases outside the gene matches: 22. This CDR3 has 21 residues. Germline V gene sequence: CDR1 MNHEY, CDR2 SVGEGT. This chain links TRBV6-2 or TRBV6-3 with TRBJ1-4, with 8 bases fitting TRBD1. Sequencing input: peripheral blood. The TCR comes from a man between 65 and 85 years old with acute or convalescent COVID-19. CDR3 protein: CASSYSGGHRQGRGRGEKLFF. The CDR3, as DNA: TGTGCCAGCAGTTACTCCGGGGGACACAGACAGGGGCGAGGTCGTGGTGAAAAACTGTTTTTT.